The 16 T cell receptor beta chains in this list originate from one sample, sequenced in a study of molecular identifiers for immune sequencing clone quantification. MiXCR, run by TCRdb on the PCR reads, gives a single entry per CDR3 protein. The sample lists about 640,000 distinct CDR3 sequences, less than 20% occurring once. Specimen: naive CD8+ T cells from blood, with Jurkat cell RNA spiked in. Subset in this sample: FACS-sorted CD8+CD4-CCR7+CD45RA+ naive T cells. Source of these receptors: a human donor in good health. Some libraries in this study had Jurkat cell RNA spiked in.

Concerning this clonotype: Just one base apart from a much larger clone, this may be a read error. The chain carries TRBV7-9 and TRBJ2-5; 8 bases are shared with TRBD1. The CDR3 has 13 amino acids. Germline CDR1 and CDR2: SEHNR and FQNEAQ (reference sequence). In DNA form, the CDR3 reads TGTACCAGCAGCTCCTGGACAGGGGAGACCCAGTACTTC. It codes for CTSSSWTGETQYF. Together with reference TRBV7-9 and TRBJ2-5, the CDR3 gives the full variable domain: DTGVSQNPRHKITKRGQNVTFRCDPISEHNRLYWYRQTLGQGPEFLTYFQNEAQLEKSRLLSDRFSAERPKGSFSTLEIQRTEQGDSAMYLCTSSSWTGETQYFGPGTRLLVL.

J is TRBJ2-5 and V is TRBV2; the D gene is possibly TRBD1 (6 bases). The CDR3 runs 15 residues. Germline loops: CDR1 SNHLY, CDR2 FYNNEI. V lost 5 bases and J lost 3, with 16 bases in between. This CDR3 is CASSTILGAKETQYF. CDR3 in DNA: TGTGCCAGCAGTACCATACTGGGGGCGAAAGAGACCCAGTACTTC.

This clonotype was observed at least ten times. This rearrangement joins TRBV2 to TRBJ2-3, with no clear D. The CDR3 extends over 18 amino acids. CDR1 and CDR2 from the germline V gene are SNHLY and FYNNEI. V lost 1 base, J lost 3 bases, and 20 bases lay in between. CDR3 DNA: TGTGCCAGCAGTGAAGGTCCAGGCGCTGGATTTTTAACAGATACGCAGTATTTT. Protein product: CASSEGPGAGFLTDTQYF.

Note on this clonotype: A much larger clone differs from this one at a single base, so this may be a read error. The chain recombines TRBV29-1 with TRBJ2-7; no clear D. Trimming stripped 7 bases from V and 3 bases from J, with 16 bases between. The germline V gene encodes CDR1 SQVTM and CDR2 ANQGSEA. The CDR3 runs 13 residues. Here the CDR3 DNA reads TGCAGCGCCGTCTTGCACGCTTACTACGAGCAGTACTTC. Translating gives CSAVLHAYYEQYF.

This clonotype was seen repeatedly, ten times or more. This rearrangement joins TRBV11-2 to TRBJ2-7; 7 bases agree with TRBD1. Per germline, CDR1 SGHAT and CDR2 FQNNGV. This CDR3 region has 16 residues. V shed 1 base, J shed 1 base, and the junction held 7 bases outside the gene matches. The chain's CDR3 is CASSLGPTGMSYEQYF. In DNA form, the CDR3 reads TGTGCCAGCAGCTTAGGCCCGACAGGGATGTCCTACGAGCAGTACTTC. The variable domain in full, completed from reference TRBV11-2 and TRBJ2-7, reads EAGVAQSPRYKIIEKRQSVAFWCNPISGHATLYWYQQILGQGPKLLIQFQNNGVVDDSQLPKDRFSAERLKGVDSTLKIQPAKLEDSAVYLCASSLGPTGMSYEQYFGPGTRLTVT.

This clonotype was observed at least ten times. V is TRBV29-1 and J is TRBJ2-3; 9 bases fit TRBD1. Germline loops: CDR1 SQVTM, CDR2 ANQGSEA. The CDR3 runs to 12 residues. J lost 9 bases, V lost 6 bases, and 7 bases had no gene match. In nucleotides, the CDR3 is TGCAGCGTACTACAGGGGGCAAGGACGCAGTATTTT. It codes for CSVLQGARTQYF.

This clonotype has a handful of counts. CDR3 residues: CASSTRDGQPQHF. Here the CDR3 DNA reads TGTGCCAGTAGTACGAGGGATGGGCAGCCCCAGCATTTT. V and J are TRBV19 and TRBJ1-5; D remains ambiguous. V was cut by 4 bases and J by 7 bases, with 11 bases left in between. This CDR3 spans 13 amino acids. Germline V CDR1 and CDR2: LNHDA, SQIVND (reference sequence).

This clonotype was observed at least ten times. The V call is TRBV30, the J call TRBJ2-6; D is undetermined. The V end was cut by 3 bases, the J end by 3 bases, with 9 bases between. CDR3 length: 14 residues. Germline-derived CDR1 and CDR2 are GTSNPN and SVGIG (reference sequence). The CDR3 DNA reads as TGTGCCTGGAGCCCAGATGGTGGGGCCAACGTCCTGACTTTC. It specifies CAWSPDGGANVLTF.

This clonotype appeared many times. The chain joins TRBV5-1 to TRBJ1-5; TRBD1 agrees at 8 bases. CDR1 and CDR2 from the germline V gene are SGHRS and YFSETQ. J lost 8 bases, V lost 4 bases, and 11 bases had no gene match. The CDR3 length is 15 residues. CDR3 amino acids: CASSLGTGPYEPQHF. The CDR3 nucleotides are TGCGCCAGCAGCCTAGGGACAGGCCCCTATGAGCCCCAGCATTTT.

This clonotype came up many times. CDR3 sequence: CASSMAGPRVYEQYF. In DNA form, the CDR3 reads TGTGCCAGTAGTATGGCCGGGCCTCGGGTCTACGAGCAGTACTTC. The chain carries TRBV19 and TRBJ2-7, with D hard to call. Germline CDR1 LNHDA, CDR2 SQIVND (reference sequence). The V gene lost 3 bases and the J gene lost 3 bases, with 15 bases spanning the gap. This CDR3 has 15 amino acids. The entire variable domain, with the rest obtained from reference TRBV19 and TRBJ2-7, is as follows: DGGITQSPKYLFRKEGQNVTLSCEQNLNHDAMYWYRQDPGQGLRLIYYSQIVNDFQKGDIAEGYSVSREKKESFPLTVTSAQKNPTAFYLCASSMAGPRVYEQYFGPGTRLTVT.

In regard to this clonotype: A far larger clone differs by one base, so this is likely a read error. The conserved phenylalanine or tryptophan normally closing the CDR3 is absent here, so this likely arose from a read error. The J gene is TRBJ1-1, the V gene TRBV12-3 or TRBV12-4, with D possibly TRBD1 on 5 matching bases. The CDR3 covers 12 residues. Trimming removed 3 bases at V and 5 bases at J, with 7 bases between. CDR3 bases: TGTGCCAGCAGTTTTCGGGGGACTGAAGCTTTCCTT. Protein: CASSFRGTEAFL.

This clonotype was recorded many times. The CDR3 reads CASSVGFGFEAFF. DNA of the CDR3: TGTGCCAGCAGCGTGGGTTTCGGGTTTGAAGCTTTCTTT. V gene TRBV9 combines with J gene TRBJ1-1, with D hard to call. The CDR3 sequence is 13 residues long. The germline V gene has CDR1 SGDLS and CDR2 YYNGEE. With 2 bases removed from V and 7 bases from J, the gap between germline ends came to 12 bases.

This clonotype was seen a few times. V is TRBV13 and J is TRBJ2-1; D remains ambiguous. Germline values: CDR1 PRHDT, CDR2 FYEKMQ (reference sequence). The CDR3 consists of 15 residues. Trimming stripped 4 bases from V and 5 bases from J, with 15 bases between. CDR3 coding DNA: TGTGCCAGCAGCTCTCCGGGTCTGGCCGACAATGAGCAGTTCTTC. Translation: CASSSPGLADNEQFF.

This clonotype has at least ten counts. The rearrangement links TRBV27 to TRBJ2-7; TRBD2 is a possible D gene (6 bases). Trimming pared 5 bases from V and 0 bases from J, leaving 11 bases between. Germline V gene lookup returns CDR1 MNHEY and CDR2 SMNVEV (reference sequence). CDR3 length: 14 amino acids. CDR3 nucleotides: TGTGCCAGCAGTCCTCTAGCGTACTCCTACGAGCAGTACTTC. The encoded protein is CASSPLAYSYEQYF.

A word on this clonotype: The conserved closing phenylalanine or tryptophan is absent in this CDR3, likely reflecting a read error. The V and J genes are TRBV19 and TRBJ1-1; weak D call: TRBD1 (6 bases). Germline-derived CDR1 and CDR2 are LNHDA and SQIVND (reference sequence). V lost 5 bases and J lost 7, with 17 bases in between. The CDR3 spans 14 residues. This chain's CDR3 is CASSGGPWGLEAFL. As DNA, the CDR3 is TGTGCCAGTAGTGGGGGACCTTGGGGGCTTGAAGCTTTCCTT.

This clonotype was observed many times. The chain uses TRBV9 and TRBJ1-2; D perhaps matches TRBD1 (5 bases). The CDR3 extends over 13 amino acids. The ends were cut back, 6 bases at V and 4 bases at J, with 13 bases in the middle. Germline assignment: CDR1 SGDLS and CDR2 YYNGEE. CDR3 bases: TGTGCCAGCATGGGGCCAGATTCCTATGGCTACACCTTC. It codes for CASMGPDSYGYTF.